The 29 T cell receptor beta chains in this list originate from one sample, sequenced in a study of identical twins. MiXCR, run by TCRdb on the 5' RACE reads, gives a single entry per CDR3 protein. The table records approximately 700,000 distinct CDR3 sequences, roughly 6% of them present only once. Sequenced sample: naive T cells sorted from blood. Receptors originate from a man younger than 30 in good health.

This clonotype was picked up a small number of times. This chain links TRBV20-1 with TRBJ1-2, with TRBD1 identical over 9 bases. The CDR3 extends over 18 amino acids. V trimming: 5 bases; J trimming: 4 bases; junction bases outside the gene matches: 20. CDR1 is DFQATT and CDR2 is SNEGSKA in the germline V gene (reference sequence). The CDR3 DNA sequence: TGCAGTGCTTTATCATCGGCCTTCCCGACAGGGGGTGGCTATGGCTACACCTTC. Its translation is CSALSSAFPTGGGYGYTF.

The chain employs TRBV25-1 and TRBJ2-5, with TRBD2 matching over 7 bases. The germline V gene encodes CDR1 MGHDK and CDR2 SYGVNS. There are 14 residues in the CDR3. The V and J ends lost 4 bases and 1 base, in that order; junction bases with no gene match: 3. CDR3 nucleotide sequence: TGTGCCAGCAGTGCCGGGACTATCCAAGAGACCCAGTACTTC. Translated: CASSAGTIQETQYF.

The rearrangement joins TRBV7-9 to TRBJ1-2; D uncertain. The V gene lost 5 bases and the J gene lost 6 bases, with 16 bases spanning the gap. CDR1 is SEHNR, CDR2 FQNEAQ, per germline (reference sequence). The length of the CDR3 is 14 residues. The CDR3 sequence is CASSAAPGSNGYTF. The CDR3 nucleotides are TGTGCCAGCAGCGCGGCCCCGGGATCCAATGGCTACACCTTC.

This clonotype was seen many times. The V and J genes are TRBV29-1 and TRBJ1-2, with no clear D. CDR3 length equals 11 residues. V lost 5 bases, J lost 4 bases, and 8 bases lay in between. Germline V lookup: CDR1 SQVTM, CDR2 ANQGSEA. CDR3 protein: CSVPGIYGYTF. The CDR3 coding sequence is TGCAGCGTTCCCGGGATCTATGGCTACACCTTC.

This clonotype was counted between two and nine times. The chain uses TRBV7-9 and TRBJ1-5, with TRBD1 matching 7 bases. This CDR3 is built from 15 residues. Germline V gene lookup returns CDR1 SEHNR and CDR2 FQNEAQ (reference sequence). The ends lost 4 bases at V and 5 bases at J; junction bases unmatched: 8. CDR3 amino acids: CASSSDREEDQPQHF. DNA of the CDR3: TGTGCCAGCAGCTCAGACAGGGAGGAAGATCAGCCCCAGCATTTT.

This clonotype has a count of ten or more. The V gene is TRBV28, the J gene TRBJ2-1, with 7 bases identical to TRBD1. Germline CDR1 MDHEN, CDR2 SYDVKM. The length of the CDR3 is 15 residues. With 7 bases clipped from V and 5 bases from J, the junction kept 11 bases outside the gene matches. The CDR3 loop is CASILRQGIHNEQFF. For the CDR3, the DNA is TGTGCCAGCATTCTGCGACAGGGCATCCACAATGAGCAGTTCTTC.

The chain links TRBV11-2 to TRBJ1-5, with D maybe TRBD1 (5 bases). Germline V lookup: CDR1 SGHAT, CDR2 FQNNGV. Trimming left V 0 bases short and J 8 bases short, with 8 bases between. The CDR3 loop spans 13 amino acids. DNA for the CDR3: TGTGCCAGCAGCTTAGACAGGGCCAAGCCCCAGCATTTT. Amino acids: CASSLDRAKPQHF.

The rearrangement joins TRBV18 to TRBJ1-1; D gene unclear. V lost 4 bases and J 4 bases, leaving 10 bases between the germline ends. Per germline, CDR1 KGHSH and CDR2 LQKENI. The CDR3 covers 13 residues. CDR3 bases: TGTGCCAGCTCACGACGGGAGACCACTGAAGCTTTCTTT. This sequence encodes CASSRRETTEAFF. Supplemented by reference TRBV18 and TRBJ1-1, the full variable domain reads NAGVMQNPRHLVRRRGQEARLRCSPMKGHSHVYWYRQLPEEGLKFMVYLQKENIIDESGMPKERFSAEFPKEGPSILRIQQVVRGDSAAYFCASSRRETTEAFFGQGTRLTVV.

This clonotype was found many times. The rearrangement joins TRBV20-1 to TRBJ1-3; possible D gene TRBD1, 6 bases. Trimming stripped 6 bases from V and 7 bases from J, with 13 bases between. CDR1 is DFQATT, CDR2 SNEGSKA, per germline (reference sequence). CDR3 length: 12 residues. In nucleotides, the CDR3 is TGCAGTGCCCGACAGGAATCGAACACCATATATTTT. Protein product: CSARQESNTIYF.

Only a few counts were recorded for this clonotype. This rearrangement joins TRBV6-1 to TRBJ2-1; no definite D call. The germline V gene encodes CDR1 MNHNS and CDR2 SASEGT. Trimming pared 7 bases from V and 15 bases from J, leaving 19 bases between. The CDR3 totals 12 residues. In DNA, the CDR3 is TGTGCCAGCACCCCCCAACGAAGTTTGCGGTTCTTC. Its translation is CASTPQRSLRFF.

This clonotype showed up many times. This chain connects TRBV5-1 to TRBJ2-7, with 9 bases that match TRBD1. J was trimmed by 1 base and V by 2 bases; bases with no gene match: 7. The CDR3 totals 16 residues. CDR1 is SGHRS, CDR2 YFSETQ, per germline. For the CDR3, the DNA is TGCGCCAGCAGCTTCCACGCCGGACAGGGGTCCTACGAGCAGTACGTC. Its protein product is CASSFHAGQGSYEQYV.

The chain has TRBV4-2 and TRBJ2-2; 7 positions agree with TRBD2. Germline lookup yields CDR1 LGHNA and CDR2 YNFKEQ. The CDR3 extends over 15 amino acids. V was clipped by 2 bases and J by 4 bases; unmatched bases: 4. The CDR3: CASSQRTSLTGELFF. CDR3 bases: TGTGCCAGCAGCCAACGGACTAGTCTCACCGGGGAGCTGTTTTTT.

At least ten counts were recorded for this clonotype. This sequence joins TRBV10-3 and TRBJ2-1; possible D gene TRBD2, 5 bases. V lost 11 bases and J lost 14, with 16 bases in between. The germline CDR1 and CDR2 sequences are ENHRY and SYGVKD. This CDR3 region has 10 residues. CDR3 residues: CAAAEGPEFF. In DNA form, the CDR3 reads TGTGCCGCGGCCGAGGGTCCCGAGTTCTTC.

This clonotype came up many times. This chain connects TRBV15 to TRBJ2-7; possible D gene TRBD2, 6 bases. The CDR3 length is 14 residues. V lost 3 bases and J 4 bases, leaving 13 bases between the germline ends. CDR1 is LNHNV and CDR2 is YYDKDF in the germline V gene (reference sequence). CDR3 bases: TGTGCCACCAGCAGCCCGGGACTTACGTACGAGCAGTACTTC. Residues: CATSSPGLTYEQYF.

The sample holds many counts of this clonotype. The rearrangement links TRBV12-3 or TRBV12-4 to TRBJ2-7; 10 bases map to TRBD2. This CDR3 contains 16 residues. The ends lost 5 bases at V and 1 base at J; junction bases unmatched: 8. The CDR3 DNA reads TGTGCCAGCAGTCGGGATCGACTAGCGGGTTCCTACGAGCAGTACTTC. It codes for CASSRDRLAGSYEQYF.

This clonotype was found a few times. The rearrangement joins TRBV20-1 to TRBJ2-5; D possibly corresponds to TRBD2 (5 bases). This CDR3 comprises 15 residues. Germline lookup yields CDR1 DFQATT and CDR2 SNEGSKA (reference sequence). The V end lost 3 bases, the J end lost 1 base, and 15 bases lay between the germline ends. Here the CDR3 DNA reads TGCAGTGCTAGTCTCCAGGAGGCCGGCCAAGAGACCCAGTACTTC. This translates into CSASLQEAGQETQYF.

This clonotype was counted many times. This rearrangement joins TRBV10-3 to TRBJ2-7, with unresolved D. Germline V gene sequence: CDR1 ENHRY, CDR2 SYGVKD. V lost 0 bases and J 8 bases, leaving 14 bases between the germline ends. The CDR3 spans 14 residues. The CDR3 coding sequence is TGTGCCATCAGTGAGTCACAGCCGGCTGGGCAGCAGTACGTC. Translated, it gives CAISESQPAGQQYV.

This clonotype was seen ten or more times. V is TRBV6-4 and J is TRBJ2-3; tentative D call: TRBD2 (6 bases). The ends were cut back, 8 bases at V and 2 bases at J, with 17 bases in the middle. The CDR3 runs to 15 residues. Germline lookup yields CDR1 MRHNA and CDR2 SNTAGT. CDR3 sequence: CASRPGTQDTDTQYF. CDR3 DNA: TGTGCCAGCCGCCCCGGGACTCAGGACACAGATACGCAGTATTTT.

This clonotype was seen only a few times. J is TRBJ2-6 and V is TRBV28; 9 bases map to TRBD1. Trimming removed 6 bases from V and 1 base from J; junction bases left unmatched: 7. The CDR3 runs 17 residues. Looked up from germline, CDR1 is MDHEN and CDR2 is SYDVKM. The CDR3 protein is CASRYRDRESGANVLTF. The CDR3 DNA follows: TGTGCCAGCAGGTACCGGGACAGGGAATCTGGGGCCAACGTCCTGACTTTC.

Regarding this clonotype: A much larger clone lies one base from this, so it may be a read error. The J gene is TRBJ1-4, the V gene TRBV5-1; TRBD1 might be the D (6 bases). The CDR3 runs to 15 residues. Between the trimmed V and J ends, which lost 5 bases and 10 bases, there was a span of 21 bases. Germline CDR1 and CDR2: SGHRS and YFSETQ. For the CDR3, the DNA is TGCGCCAGCAGTCGACCGGGACACGGAATTGGAAAACTGTTTTTT. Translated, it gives CASSRPGHGIGKLFF.

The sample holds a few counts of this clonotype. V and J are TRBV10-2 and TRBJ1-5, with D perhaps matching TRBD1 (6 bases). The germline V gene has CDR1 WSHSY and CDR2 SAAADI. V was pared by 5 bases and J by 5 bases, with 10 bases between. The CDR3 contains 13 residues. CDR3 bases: TGCGCCAGCAGTACGACAGGCTATCAGCCCCAGCATTTT. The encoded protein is CASSTTGYQPQHF.

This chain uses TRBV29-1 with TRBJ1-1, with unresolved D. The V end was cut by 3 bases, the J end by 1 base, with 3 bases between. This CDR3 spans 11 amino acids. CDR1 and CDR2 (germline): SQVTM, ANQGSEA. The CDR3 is CSVDQNTEAFF. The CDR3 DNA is TGCAGCGTTGACCAGAACACTGAAGCTTTCTTT. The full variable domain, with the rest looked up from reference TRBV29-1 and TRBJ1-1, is SAVISQKPSRDICQRGTSLTIQCQVDSQVTMMFWYRQQPGQSLTLIATANQGSEATYESGFVIDKFPISRPNLTFSTLTVSNMSPEDSSIYLCSVDQNTEAFFGQGTRLTVV.

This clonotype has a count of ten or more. The CDR3: CSAVGIRTHQKTQYF. CDR3 in DNA: TGCAGTGCGGTCGGGATCCGGACCCATCAGAAGACCCAGTACTTC. The chain recombines TRBV20-1 with TRBJ2-5; possibly TRBD2 for D (5 bases). The germline V gene has CDR1 DFQATT and CDR2 SNEGSKA (reference sequence). The CDR3 runs to 15 residues. Trimming stripped 6 bases from V and 6 bases from J, with 23 bases between.

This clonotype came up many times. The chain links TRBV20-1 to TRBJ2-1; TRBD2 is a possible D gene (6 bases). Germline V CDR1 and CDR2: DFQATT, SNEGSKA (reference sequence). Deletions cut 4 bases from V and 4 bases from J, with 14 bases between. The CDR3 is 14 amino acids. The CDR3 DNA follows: TGCAGTGCTACCTCGGGGGTGGGGTACAATGAGCAGTTCTTC. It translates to CSATSGVGYNEQFF.

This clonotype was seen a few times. The CDR3 DNA sequence: TGTGCCAGCAGCTACGACAGGAATAATGAAAAACTGTTTTTT. Translating it yields CASSYDRNNEKLFF. This rearrangement joins TRBV5-6 to TRBJ1-4; the D gene is possibly TRBD1 (6 bases). Looked up from germline, CDR1 is SGHDT and CDR2 is YYEEEE. V dropped 3 bases and J dropped 4 bases, with 10 bases sitting between them. The CDR3 runs 14 residues.

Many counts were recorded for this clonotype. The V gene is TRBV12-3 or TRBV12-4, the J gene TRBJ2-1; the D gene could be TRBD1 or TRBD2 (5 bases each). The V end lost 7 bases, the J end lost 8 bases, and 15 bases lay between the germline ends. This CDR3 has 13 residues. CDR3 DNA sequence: TGTGCCAGCACCCATTCGACAGCGGATGAGCAGTTCTTC. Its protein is CASTHSTADEQFF.

CDR3 region: CASGDRVFEQFF. The CDR3 nucleotides read TGTGCCAGTGGTGACAGGGTCTTTGAGCAGTTCTTC. This chain connects TRBV19 to TRBJ2-1, with 7 bases fitting TRBD1. Germline V gene data show CDR1 as LNHDA and CDR2 as SQIVND (reference sequence). The J segment lost 9 bases and the V segment lost 8 bases, leaving 7 bases of the junction unmatched. This CDR3 region has 12 residues.

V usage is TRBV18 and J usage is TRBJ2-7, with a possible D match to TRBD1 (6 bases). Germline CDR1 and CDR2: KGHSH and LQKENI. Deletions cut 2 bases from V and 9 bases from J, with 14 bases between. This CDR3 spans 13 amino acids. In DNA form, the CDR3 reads TGTGCCAGCTCACCAGAACAGGGATTAGGGCAGTACTTC. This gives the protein CASSPEQGLGQYF.

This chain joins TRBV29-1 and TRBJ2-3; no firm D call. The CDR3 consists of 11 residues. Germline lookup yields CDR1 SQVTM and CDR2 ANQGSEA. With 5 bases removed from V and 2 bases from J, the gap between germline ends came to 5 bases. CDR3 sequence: CSVTITDTQYF. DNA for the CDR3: TGCAGCGTTACAATCACAGATACGCAGTATTTT.